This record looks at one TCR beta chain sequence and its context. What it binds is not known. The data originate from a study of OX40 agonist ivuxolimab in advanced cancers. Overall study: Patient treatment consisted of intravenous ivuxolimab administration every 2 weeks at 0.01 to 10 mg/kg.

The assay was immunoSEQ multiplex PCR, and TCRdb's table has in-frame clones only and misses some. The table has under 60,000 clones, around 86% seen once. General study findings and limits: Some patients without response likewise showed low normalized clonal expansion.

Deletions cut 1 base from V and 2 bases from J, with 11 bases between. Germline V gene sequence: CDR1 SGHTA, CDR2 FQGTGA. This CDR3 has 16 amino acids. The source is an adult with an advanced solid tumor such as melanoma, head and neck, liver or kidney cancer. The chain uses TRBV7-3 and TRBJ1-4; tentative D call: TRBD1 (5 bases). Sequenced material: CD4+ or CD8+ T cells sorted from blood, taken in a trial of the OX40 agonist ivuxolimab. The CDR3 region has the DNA TGTGCCAGCAGCTTAAGGCAACAGGCCACTAATGAAAAACTGTTTTTT. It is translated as CASSLRQQATNEKLFF.